This TCR beta chain was documented in a study of CD8+CD57+ T cells in acquired aplastic anemia. Study-wide context: DNA recovered from sorted CD4+ and CD8+ cells had a mean of approximately 3.5 ug.

Study-wide findings and caveats: Patients and controls had in common approximately 30 CD8+ CDR3 sequences. Patients and controls were not found to differ significantly in CD8+ Simpson's diversity.

For this clonotype: Antigen unknown.

V lost 4 bases and J 8 bases, leaving 10 bases between the germline ends. Germline V gene data show CDR1 as KGHDR and CDR2 as SFDVKD. This CDR3 comprises 13 residues. Genomic DNA served as template for TCR beta VDJ and CDR3 profiling. TCRdb independently ran MiXCR on the reads; one entry per CDR3 protein. This table holds about 270,000 distinct CDR3 sequences, around 60% found once. The sample was sorted CD4+, CD8+, or CD8+CD57+ T cells (not recorded which) from PBMCs. J is TRBJ1-4 and V is TRBV24-1; D is unclear. The sequence was obtained from a human donor with severe aplastic anemia or a healthy control (not recorded which). The CDR3 coding sequence is TGTGCCACCAGTGACATTACATCGGAAAAACTGTTTTTT. Translating it yields CATSDITSEKLFF.